This T cell receptor (beta chain) comes out of a study of identical twins. CDR1 ENHRY and CDR2 SYGVKD come from the germline V gene. This CDR3 has 16 amino acids. The V segment lost 0 bases and the J segment 1 base; nucleotides outside the gene matches: 1. This clonotype was seen repeatedly, ten times or more. TCRdb re-called the 5' RACE reads through MiXCR, storing one row per CDR3 protein. Of about 280,000 distinct CDR3 sequences listed, more than 6.5% were seen once; the top ten hold 2.1%. These data were also reused for a study on yellow fever vaccine responses in identical twins.

V is TRBV10-3 and J is TRBJ2-3, with TRBD2 matching 10 bases. The source of this sequence is a young woman in good health. The specimen sequenced was memory (CD45RO+) T cells sorted from blood. The CDR3 region is CAISESLAGGTDTQYF. The CDR3 DNA follows: TGTGCCATCAGTGAGTCTCTAGCGGGAGGCACAGATACGCAGTATTTT.